This TCR beta chain derives from a study of tumor-infiltrating lymphocytes in oesophageal squamous cell carcinoma. MiXCR was run by TCRdb on the PCR reads, yielding one entry per CDR3 protein. The sample carries thousands of distinct CDR3 sequences, 13% to 15% recorded once. The CDR3 is 18 amino acids in total, end residues counted. CDR1 is SGHVT, CDR2 SQSDAQ, per germline. As for this clonotype: Here the CDR3 omits its conserved ending phenylalanine or tryptophan, so a read error is the likely source. The limits of the CDR3 on the DNA are not certain, so only TCRdb's listed CDR3 is given.

J is TRBJ2-7 and V is TRBV7-4; the tabulated D call, TRBD1, remains unverified against the DNA. Sequencing was carried out using esophageal tumor tissue. This clonotype originated in a male donor with esophageal squamous cell carcinoma. This CDR3 reads CASSMTGGFAGNEQFFGS.